This TCR beta chain was found in a study of blood T cell repertoires in COVID-19. Across the study: Collection of acute and convalescent COVID-19 samples took place in the United States, Italy and Spain. Sources were T cells, B-cell-depleted T cells, or PBMCs; the material itself was cDNA or gDNA.

Per the original methods: Amplifying reference gene primers gave estimates of nucleated cell counts. This table comes from immunoSEQ multiplex PCR, and its TCRdb copy is limited to in-frame clones, with some not included. V and J calls and clone size are as listed in that table; D and trimming were resolved from the DNA. The sample lists over 90,000 clones; roughly 76% were seen once. Trimming took 1 base from V and 5 from J, leaving 12 bases between them. Germline-derived CDR1 and CDR2 are SQVTM and ANQGSEA. The CDR3 is made up of 13 amino acids. The rearrangement joins TRBV29-1 to TRBJ2-7; D might be TRBD1 (5 bases). The sample taken for sequencing was peripheral blood. The receptor was isolated from a man of 80 years or more with COVID-19, enrolled during active disease. For the CDR3, the DNA is TGCAGCGTTGAAGGTCAGGGTAGGAACGAGCAGTACTTC. Encoded protein: CSVEGQGRNEQYF.